The clone carrying this T cell receptor (beta chain) has just a few counts. Its antigen is still unknown. The data originate from a study of CD8 T cells in ankylosing spondylitis. Making use of molecular barcodes, quantitative 5'-RACE generated TCR beta libraries. TCRdb passed the 5' RACE reads through MiXCR, listing each CDR3 protein once. The sample lists some 220,000 distinct CDR3 sequences, 6% to 8% occurring once. CDR3 length equals 15 residues. Germline lookup yields CDR1 SGHAT and CDR2 FQNNGV. Trimming removed 4 bases at V and 3 bases at J, with 13 bases between. General observations from the study: Relatively scarce in peripheral blood, disease-linked clones were CD8+. Ankylosing spondylitis blood appeared to be characterized by a TCR beta motif of several highly homologous variants. Reported data indicate significant enrichment of disease-linked clones within matched ankylosing spondylitis synovial fluid.

The origin of this receptor is a male donor with ankylosing spondylitis. Sequenced sample: blood, either unsorted or a sorted T cell fraction (not recorded which). The chain employs TRBV11-2 and TRBJ2-1; the D gene could be TRBD1 or TRBD2 (5 bases each). Written as DNA, the CDR3 is TGTGCCAGCAGCTATGGGGGTTCCCTCTACAATGAGCAGTTCTTC. This gives the protein CASSYGGSLYNEQFF. Complete variable domain (other parts from reference TRBV11-2 and TRBJ2-1): EAGVAQSPRYKIIEKRQSVAFWCNPISGHATLYWYQQILGQGPKLLIQFQNNGVVDDSQLPKDRFSAERLKGVDSTLKIQPAKLEDSAVYLCASSYGGSLYNEQFFGPGTRLTVL.